Presented here are 19 T cell receptor beta chains from one specimen sequenced in a study of T cell responses to AZD1222 COVID-19 vaccine. The method was immunoSEQ multiplex PCR; TCRdb's version includes in-frame clones alone and lacks a portion of them. The sample includes 140,000 or so clones, nearly 90% seen only once; the top ten take around 5%. The material was peripheral blood, obtained 28 days after the second dose of the MenACWY control vaccine. The source is an adult who received the MenACWY meningococcal vaccine as a control.

This clone is medium-sized (0.01 to 0.1%) in the sample. The chain has TRBV7-9 and TRBJ1-4, with 7 bases aligning to TRBD1. V trimming: 4 bases; J trimming: 4 bases; junction bases outside the gene matches: 3. This CDR3 spans 14 amino acids. CDR1 and CDR2 (germline): SEHNR, FQNEAQ (reference sequence). The CDR3 here is CASSWTGLNEKLFF. For the CDR3, the DNA is TGTGCCAGCAGCTGGACAGGTCTTAATGAAAAACTGTTTTTT.

This rearrangement joins TRBV3-1 (or the pseudogene TRBV3-2) to TRBJ2-2, with D perhaps given as TRBD1 or TRBD2 (5 bases each). The CDR3 is 15 amino acids. V dropped 1 base and J dropped 5 bases, with 11 bases sitting between them. Germline V CDR1 and CDR2: LGHDT, YNNKEL (reference sequence). Here the CDR3 DNA reads TGTGCCAGCAGCCAAGTTTGGGGGTATACCGGGGAGCTGTTTTTT. It encodes CASSQVWGYTGELFF.

This chain links TRBV19 with TRBJ2-7; perhaps TRBD2 as D (6 bases). V was trimmed by 2 bases and J by 8 bases, leaving 16 bases between them. In germline, CDR1 is LNHDA, CDR2 SQIVND (reference sequence). The CDR3 has 14 amino acids. CDR3 nucleotides: TGTGCCAGTAGTATACCGGGGGAGGTGGTTAAGCAGTACTTC. Residues: CASSIPGEVVKQYF.

The chain couples TRBV5-1 to TRBJ1-4; D is unclear. CDR1 and CDR2 (germline): SGHRS, YFSETQ. Trimming left V 0 bases short and J 3 bases short, with 12 bases between. The CDR3 length is 16 residues. CDR3 sequence reads: CASSLERAPANEKLFF. The CDR3 DNA is TGCGCCAGCAGCTTGGAACGGGCACCGGCTAATGAAAAACTGTTTTTT.

This clone was counted only a few times. J is TRBJ1-5 and V is TRBV6-5, with D possibly being TRBD1 (5 bases). The germline gives CDR1 MNHEY, CDR2 SVGAGI. This CDR3 spans 15 amino acids. The V gene lost 6 bases and the J gene lost 6 bases, with 18 bases spanning the gap. The CDR3 DNA follows: TGTGCCAGCAGGCTACCCCTTTCGGGGACTCAGCCCCAGCATTTT. Translating gives CASRLPLSGTQPQHF.

The chain carries TRBV4-3 and TRBJ2-1, with a weak D call TRBD2 (5 bases). This CDR3 has 13 amino acids. V was pared by 0 bases and J by 12 bases, with 12 bases between. CDR1 is LGHNA and CDR2 is YSLEER in the germline V gene. The CDR3 is CASSQDPGIGQFF. CDR3 bases: TGCGCCAGCAGCCAAGACCCGGGGATAGGGCAGTTCTTC.

The chain couples TRBV7-2 to TRBJ2-5; the D gene is possibly TRBD2 (6 bases). Germline V gives CDR1 SGHTA, CDR2 FQGNSA. The CDR3 consists of 13 residues. Deletions cut 7 bases from V and 4 bases from J, with 13 bases between. CDR3 residues: CASTVWGVETQYF. The DNA for the CDR3 is TGTGCCAGCACCGTTTGGGGGGTAGAGACCCAGTACTTC.

This chain links TRBV3-1 (or the pseudogene TRBV3-2) with TRBJ2-7; D uncertain. Germline CDR1 and CDR2: LGHDT and YNNKEL (reference sequence). The CDR3 runs 11 residues. Trimming pared 3 bases from V and 5 bases from J, leaving 5 bases between. CDR3 sequence: CASSHRDEQYF. CDR3 in DNA: TGTGCCAGCAGCCATAGGGACGAGCAGTACTTC.

The chain uses TRBV7-9 and TRBJ1-1; tentatively, D is TRBD1 (5 bases). Germline CDR1 reads SEHNR; CDR2 reads FQNEAQ (reference sequence). Trimming removed 3 bases at V and 4 bases at J, with 15 bases between. The CDR3 sequence is 15 residues long. The CDR3 DNA sequence: TGTGCCAGCAGCTTTACTGGGGGAACCTTCACTGAAGCTTTCTTT. As protein: CASSFTGGTFTEAFF.

This rearrangement joins TRBV19 to TRBJ1-2; tentative D call: TRBD1 (5 bases). Trimming took 4 bases from V and 6 from J, leaving 12 bases between them. This CDR3 is 13 amino acids long. Germline values: CDR1 LNHDA, CDR2 SQIVND (reference sequence). CDR3 bases: TGTGCCAGTAGTAAGGGCAGGGACCATGGCTACACCTTC. Translated: CASSKGRDHGYTF. Using reference TRBV19 and TRBJ1-2 for the parts outside the CDR3, the full variable domain is DGGITQSPKYLFRKEGQNVTLSCEQNLNHDAMYWYRQDPGQGLRLIYYSQIVNDFQKGDIAEGYSVSREKKESFPLTVTSAQKNPTAFYLCASSKGRDHGYTFGSGTRLTVV.

The V and J genes are TRBV5-5 and TRBJ1-5; 8 bases are a match to TRBD1. The junction had 12 bases not matched to a gene; V was cut back by 4 bases and J by 3 bases. CDR3 length equals 17 residues. CDR1 SGHKS and CDR2 YYEKEE come from the germline V gene (reference sequence). The CDR3 spells CASSDHLGQGVNQPQHF. The DNA of the CDR3 is TGTGCCAGCAGCGATCATCTCGGACAGGGCGTCAATCAGCCCCAGCATTTT.

This clone was observed once. V is TRBV28 and J is TRBJ1-2; 7 bases line up with TRBD1. Germline V gene sequence: CDR1 MDHEN, CDR2 SYDVKM. This CDR3 is built from 16 residues. Trimming at V came to 5 bases and at J to 0 bases, leaving 9 bases not matched to a gene. CDR3 region: CASSPRTGSPNYGYTF. CDR3 DNA sequence: TGTGCCAGCAGTCCACGGACAGGCTCCCCTAACTATGGCTACACCTTC.

This chain connects TRBV5-6 to TRBJ1-5; D is possibly TRBD1 (5 bases). The germline V gene has CDR1 SGHDT and CDR2 YYEEEE. Trimming shortened V by 5 bases and J by 1 base, and 13 bases separated the two germline ends. This CDR3 comprises 15 residues. CDR3 region: CASSSGIGSNQPQHF. The CDR3 region has the DNA TGTGCCAGCAGTTCAGGGATAGGAAGCAATCAGCCCCAGCATTTT.

This chain joins TRBV27 and TRBJ2-5; 9 bases are shared with TRBD2. The V segment lost 8 bases and the J segment 3 bases; nucleotides outside the gene matches: 4. Germline V lookup: CDR1 MNHEY, CDR2 SMNVEV (reference sequence). The CDR3 runs to 13 residues. The CDR3 reads CASAGLAKETQYF. CDR3 DNA: TGTGCCAGCGCAGGACTAGCGAAAGAGACCCAGTACTTC.

V and J are TRBV6-6 and TRBJ2-2; D is perhaps TRBD2 (6 bases). Looked up from germline, CDR1 is MNHNY and CDR2 is SVGAGI (reference sequence). V was clipped by 7 bases and J by 2 bases, with 8 bases between them. The CDR3 sequence is 13 residues long. The CDR3 region is CASKGLNTGELFF. The CDR3 DNA sequence: TGTGCCAGCAAGGGACTCAACACCGGGGAGCTGTTTTTT.

In this sample, this clone turned up a few times. This sequence joins TRBV18 and TRBJ2-2; the D is unclear. Between the trimmed V and J ends, which lost 6 bases and 4 bases, there was a span of 15 bases. The CDR3 loop spans 15 amino acids. The V gene's germline CDR1 is KGHSH and CDR2 LQKENI. CDR3 region: CASSETARRTGELFF. In nucleotides, the CDR3 is TGTGCCAGCTCCGAAACAGCCAGGCGCACCGGGGAGCTGTTTTTT.

The gene calls are TRBV10-3 and TRBJ2-4; D call uncertain. This CDR3 has 17 residues. CDR1 is ENHRY, CDR2 SYGVKD, per germline. Trimming pared 0 bases from V and 0 bases from J, leaving 12 bases between. For the CDR3, the DNA is TGTGCCATCAGTGAGTCAGGCCAGGCGTTAGCCAAAAACATTCAGTACTTC. Protein sequence: CAISESGQALAKNIQYF.

This clone was found a few times. V and J are TRBV5-1 and TRBJ2-7; TRBD1 agrees at 9 bases. J lost 5 bases, V lost 0 bases, and 15 bases had no gene match. Germline CDR1 is SGHRS and CDR2 is YFSETQ. The CDR3 spans 18 residues. This CDR3 reads CASSLGRLLGQGFHEQYF. The CDR3 DNA sequence: TGCGCCAGCAGCTTGGGTCGGCTTTTAGGACAGGGGTTCCACGAGCAGTACTTC.

This sequence joins TRBV5-4 and TRBJ2-7; D is possibly TRBD2 (5 bases). This CDR3 is built from 12 residues. The germline gives CDR1 SGHNT, CDR2 YYREEE (reference sequence). V gave up 9 bases and J gave up 3 bases, with 13 bases separating them. CDR3 nucleotide sequence: TGTGCCACCGGCCGGGGTATCTACGAGCAGTACTTC. Amino acid sequence: CATGRGIYEQYF. Looking up the rest from reference TRBV5-4 and TRBJ2-7 gives the full variable domain: ETGVTQSPTHLIKTRGQQVTLRCSSQSGHNTVSWYQQALGQGPQFIFQYYREEENGRGNFPPRFSGLQFPNYSSELNVNALELDDSALYLCATGRGIYEQYFGPGTRLTVT.